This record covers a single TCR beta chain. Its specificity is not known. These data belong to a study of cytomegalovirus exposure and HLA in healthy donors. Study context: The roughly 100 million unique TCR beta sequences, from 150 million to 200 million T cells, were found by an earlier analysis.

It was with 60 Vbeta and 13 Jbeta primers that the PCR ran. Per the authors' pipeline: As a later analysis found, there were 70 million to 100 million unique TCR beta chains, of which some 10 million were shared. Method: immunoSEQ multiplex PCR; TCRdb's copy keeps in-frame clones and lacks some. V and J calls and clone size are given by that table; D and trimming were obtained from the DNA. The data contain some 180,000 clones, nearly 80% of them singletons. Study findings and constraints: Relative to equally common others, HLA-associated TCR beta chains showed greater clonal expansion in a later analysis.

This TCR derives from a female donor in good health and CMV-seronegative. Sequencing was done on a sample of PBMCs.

The chain's CDR3 is CATRTSGRSMIDEQFF. In nucleotides, the CDR3 is TGTGCCACCAGGACTAGCGGGAGATCGATGATCGATGAGCAGTTCTTC. The rearrangement joins TRBV15 to TRBJ2-1; TRBD2 matches 12 bases. Per germline, CDR1 LNHNV and CDR2 YYDKDF (reference sequence). V gave up 6 bases and J gave up 8 bases; unmatched junction bases: 11. The CDR3 totals 16 residues.